These 26 T cell receptor beta chains were sequenced from one sample in a study of T-cell memory formation after mild COVID-19. TCRdb reprocessed the 5' RACE reads with MiXCR, giving one entry per CDR3 protein. This table holds 150,000 to 200,000 distinct CDR3 sequences, around 30% found once. Specimen: PBMCs or a T cell subset sorted from them (not recorded which). Source of these receptors: an adult woman who had mild COVID-19 (a few samples of this study predate the infection). Cell type and time point are not known.

The rearrangement links TRBV28 to TRBJ1-2, with a weak D call TRBD1 (5 bases). This CDR3 is built from 13 residues. Germline V gives CDR1 MDHEN, CDR2 SYDVKM. The V end was cut by 2 bases, the J end by 8 bases, with 12 bases between. Written as DNA, the CDR3 is TGTGCCAGCAGTTTAATTTCGGGGGAAGGCTACACCTTC. Translating it yields CASSLISGEGYTF.

This clonotype was counted between two and nine times. This chain connects TRBV7-2 to TRBJ1-6; no reliable D call. CDR1 is SGHTA, CDR2 FQGNSA, per germline. This CDR3 comprises 20 residues. The ends were cut back, 4 bases at V and 1 base at J, with 23 bases in the middle. Written as DNA, the CDR3 is TGTGCCAGCAGCTCTACCGGCGTATCCCCCGGTCGGTCCTATAATTCACCCCTCCACTTT. Protein product: CASSSTGVSPGRSYNSPLHF.

This clonotype was counted only a few times. The chain links TRBV7-2 to TRBJ1-1; weak D call: TRBD1 (5 bases). Germline V gene sequence: CDR1 SGHTA, CDR2 FQGNSA. Between the trimmed V and J ends, which lost 5 bases and 8 bases, there was a span of 15 bases. This CDR3 contains 13 residues. The CDR3 nucleotides are TGTGCCAGCAGCCTAAGGGGCAGACTAGAAGCTTTCTTT. This codes for CASSLRGRLEAFF.

This clonotype has a handful of counts. J is TRBJ2-1 and V is TRBV24-1; no reliable D call. CDR1 and CDR2 (germline): KGHDR, SFDVKD. The V end was cut by 1 base, the J end by 4 bases, with 7 bases between. The CDR3 length is 14 residues. CDR3 bases: TGTGCCACCAGTGATTTTTCTACATACAATGAGCAGTTCTTC. Its translation: CATSDFSTYNEQFF.

The chain couples TRBV4-2 to TRBJ2-5; D perhaps matches TRBD1 (6 bases). Trimming cost V 4 bases and J 0 bases, with 9 bases left between them. The CDR3 contains 14 residues. Germline V gene lookup returns CDR1 LGHNA and CDR2 YNFKEQ. The CDR3 sequence is CASSRTEYQETQYF. CDR3 DNA: TGTGCCAGCAGCCGGACAGAGTACCAAGAGACCCAGTACTTC.

The V call is TRBV7-9, the J call TRBJ2-1, with 9 bases lining up with TRBD2. Germline values: CDR1 SEHNR, CDR2 FQNEAQ (reference sequence). The length of the CDR3 is 18 residues. J was trimmed by 3 bases and V by 5 bases; bases with no gene match: 14. The CDR3 here is CASSPRAGGPIIYNEQFF. DNA for the CDR3: TGTGCCAGCAGCCCTCGGGCGGGAGGGCCGATTATCTACAATGAGCAGTTCTTC.

The V call is TRBV12-3 or TRBV12-4, the J call TRBJ2-3, with a possible D match to TRBD1 (8 bases). V was cut by 4 bases and J by 4 bases, with 12 bases left in between. The CDR3 runs to 14 residues. The CDR3 DNA is TGTGCCAGCAGTTGGACAGGGAGGGCAGATACGCAGTATTTT. Amino acids: CASSWTGRADTQYF.

This clonotype was seen more than once but under ten times. The chain carries TRBV4-3 and TRBJ2-1; weak D call: TRBD2 (6 bases). The CDR3 consists of 16 residues. Trimming removed 1 base at V and 8 bases at J, with 18 bases between. The germline CDR1 and CDR2 sequences are LGHNA and YSLEER. This CDR3 reads CASSQVGRGKGHEQFF. Written as DNA, the CDR3 is TGCGCCAGCAGCCAAGTTGGTCGGGGGAAGGGGCATGAGCAGTTCTTC.

The chain employs TRBV18 and TRBJ2-1; 9 nucleotides match TRBD2. The CDR3 has 15 amino acids. V lost 4 bases, J lost 7 bases, and 8 bases stayed unmatched. Germline V lookup: CDR1 KGHSH, CDR2 LQKENI. The CDR3 bases are TGTGCCAGCTCACTACGACTAGCGGACGGAAATGAGCAGTTCTTC. It encodes CASSLRLADGNEQFF.

The CDR3 is CASSLLGRGGTDTQYF. CDR3 DNA sequence: TGCGCCAGCAGCTTGTTGGGGCGGGGGGGCACAGATACGCAGTATTTT. V and J are TRBV5-1 and TRBJ2-3, with TRBD2 matching 8 bases. Unmatched junction bases numbered 5, after V lost 1 base and J lost 1 base. Germline CDR1 reads SGHRS; CDR2 reads YFSETQ. The CDR3 is 16 residues long.

The gene calls are TRBV5-6 and TRBJ2-2; 10 bases are a match to TRBD2. Germline CDR1 reads SGHDT; CDR2 reads YYEEEE. Trimming at V came to 2 bases and at J to 3 bases, leaving 4 bases not matched to a gene. This CDR3 region has 16 residues. In DNA, the CDR3 is TGTGCCAGCAGCTTAGCGGGAGGGCCGGACACCGGGGAGCTGTTTTTT. As protein: CASSLAGGPDTGELFF.

J is TRBJ1-1 and V is TRBV11-2, with unresolved D. V was clipped by 3 bases and J by 1 base, with 12 bases between them. The CDR3 sequence is 15 residues long. Germline V gene data show CDR1 as SGHAT and CDR2 as FQNNGV. CDR3 sequence: CASSFRTAENTEAFF. The CDR3 DNA sequence: TGTGCCAGCAGCTTCCGGACCGCAGAGAACACTGAAGCTTTCTTT.

This clonotype was picked up a small number of times. The rearrangement uses TRBV5-1 and TRBJ1-2; D not certain. V was shortened by 4 bases and J by 5 bases, with 12 bases between the two germline ends. Germline assignment: CDR1 SGHRS and CDR2 YFSETQ. The CDR3 has 13 residues. The CDR3 spells CASSQTGEYGYTF. For the CDR3, the DNA is TGCGCCAGCAGCCAAACCGGGGAGTATGGCTACACCTTC.

This clonotype has just a few counts. The CDR3 spells CASSPGPSGLDEQYF. The CDR3, as DNA: TGTGCCAGCAGCCCCGGGCCTAGTGGGCTAGACGAGCAGTACTTC. The rearrangement uses TRBV7-9 and TRBJ2-7; D unresolved. Germline assignment: CDR1 SEHNR and CDR2 FQNEAQ (reference sequence). V lost 5 bases and J 5 bases, leaving 19 bases between the germline ends. The CDR3 has 15 amino acids.

This chain joins TRBV6-2 or TRBV6-3 and TRBJ2-7; the match to TRBD2 covers 7 bases. Losses at the gene ends were 2 bases for V and 5 bases for J; bases not matched to a gene: 6. CDR1 and CDR2 from the germline V gene are MNHEY and SVGEGT. The CDR3 runs 14 residues. The CDR3 nucleotides read TGTGCCAGCAGTTACCGGGGGGTCGGGAACGAGCAGTACTTC. Its translation is CASSYRGVGNEQYF.

This chain connects TRBV23-1 to TRBJ2-7, with D perhaps TRBD1 (5 bases). TRBV23-1 is an ORF; its function is uncertain. Trimming removed 3 bases from V and 1 base from J, with 10 bases in between. CDR3 length equals 14 residues. CDR3 residues: CASSHTGISYEQYF. Here the CDR3 DNA reads TGCGCCAGCAGTCATACAGGCATTTCCTACGAGCAGTACTTC.

The V call is TRBV20-1, the J call TRBJ2-5; the D gene is possibly TRBD2 (5 bases). This CDR3 has 13 amino acids. V was pared by 3 bases and J by 1 base, with 9 bases between. In germline, CDR1 is DFQATT, CDR2 SNEGSKA (reference sequence). As DNA, the CDR3 is TGCAGTGCTAGCGGACTTTTCCAAGAGACCCAGTACTTC. Encoded protein: CSASGLFQETQYF.

This chain joins TRBV6-5 and TRBJ1-5; D gene unclear. The CDR3 sequence is 13 residues long. The V gene's germline CDR1 is MNHEY and CDR2 SVGAGI. V was pared by 0 bases and J by 7 bases, with 7 bases between. The CDR3 nucleotides are TGTGCCAGCAGTTACTCTGGGCAACAGCCCCAGCATTTT. It specifies CASSYSGQQPQHF.

This clonotype was detected only once. The rearrangement links TRBV7-8 to TRBJ2-2; 8 bases fit TRBD2. The CDR3 length is 15 residues. Germline values: CDR1 SGHVS, CDR2 FQNEAQ. V dropped 4 bases and J dropped 4; count of bases not matched to a gene: 5. The CDR3 region has the DNA TGTGCCAGCAGCTCACGGGGGGGTTTCACCGGGGAGCTGTTTTTT. Translated, it gives CASSSRGGFTGELFF.

This clonotype occurred a few times. V gene TRBV6-5 combines with J gene TRBJ2-3; TRBD1 matches 8 bases. The J segment lost 3 bases and the V segment lost 0 bases, leaving 8 bases of the junction unmatched. CDR1 MNHEY and CDR2 SVGAGI come from the germline V gene. CDR3 length: 17 residues. The CDR3 DNA reads as TGTGCCAGCAGTTACTCGATGGCCAGGGGGCTGACAGATACGCAGTATTTT. The encoded protein is CASSYSMARGLTDTQYF.

There are a few counts of this clonotype. The V gene is TRBV7-2, the J gene TRBJ2-3; 10 bases align to TRBD2. The CDR3 covers 17 residues. Losses at the gene ends were 5 bases for V and 5 bases for J; bases not matched to a gene: 13. CDR1 is SGHTA and CDR2 is FQGNSA in the germline V gene. CDR3 in DNA: TGTGCCAGCAGCATACCTTATCAAGCGGGAGGGTTAGATACGCAGTATTTT. Residues: CASSIPYQAGGLDTQYF. Variable domain in full (rest from reference TRBV7-2 and TRBJ2-3): GAGVSQSPSNKVTEKGKDVELRCDPISGHTALYWYRQSLGQGLEFLIYFQGNSAPDKSGLPSDRFSAERTGGSVSTLTIQRTQQEDSAVYLCASSIPYQAGGLDTQYFGPGTRLTVL.

The chain is built from TRBV12-3 or TRBV12-4 and TRBJ2-7; D is possibly TRBD1 or TRBD2 (5 bases each). V was clipped by 3 bases and J by 3 bases, with 12 bases between them. The length of the CDR3 is 14 residues. In nucleotides, the CDR3 is TGTGCCAGCAGTTTGGGGGACCAATACTACGAGCAGTACTTC. Residues: CASSLGDQYYEQYF.

This clonotype has more than one count but fewer than ten. V is TRBV14 and J is TRBJ2-3, with D possibly called TRBD1 or TRBD2 (7 bases each). Germline V gene data show CDR1 as SGHDN and CDR2 as FVKESK. V was pared by 1 base and J by 6 bases, with 17 bases between. The CDR3 extends over 16 amino acids. CDR3: CASSQGSRGGDDTQYF. In DNA, the CDR3 is TGTGCCAGCAGCCAAGGAAGCAGGGGGGGAGACGATACGCAGTATTTT.

This clonotype was seen a handful of times. The gene calls are TRBV7-9 and TRBJ2-1; 8 nucleotides match TRBD2. Germline assignment: CDR1 SEHNR and CDR2 FQNEAQ (reference sequence). With V trimmed by 1 base and J by 13 bases, 9 bases remained unmatched. This CDR3 has 14 amino acids. This CDR3 is CASSLEARGVEQFF. CDR3 DNA: TGTGCCAGCAGCTTAGAAGCGCGGGGGGTTGAACAGTTCTTC.

This clonotype has just a few counts. V gene TRBV6-5 combines with J gene TRBJ2-7; maybe TRBD2 (6 bases). The CDR3 extends over 14 amino acids. Germline-derived CDR1 and CDR2 are MNHEY and SVGAGI. V lost 2 bases to trimming and J lost 2 bases, with 10 bases between them. CDR3 loop: CASSYRRGAYEQYF. The CDR3 DNA sequence: TGTGCCAGCAGTTACCGGAGGGGCGCCTACGAGCAGTACTTC.

The genes are TRBV7-9 and TRBJ2-1; TRBD2 matches at 11 bases. Trimming removed 6 bases from V and 8 bases from J; junction bases left unmatched: 6. CDR3 length: 14 residues. Germline CDR1 and CDR2: SEHNR and FQNEAQ (reference sequence). DNA for the CDR3: TGTGCCAGCAGACTAGCGGGAGTATCATATGAGCAGTTCTTC. Amino acid sequence: CASRLAGVSYEQFF.